Below are 8 T cell receptor beta chains sequenced from a single sample in a study of CD8 T cells in ankylosing spondylitis (dated by TCRdb to about 2017). Library preparation employed 5' RACE. Instrument used: Illumina HiSeq 2500. In TCRdb, the public reads were trimmed at Q25 with fastp and aligned with MiXCR, with productive beta chains retained. Records with the same CDR3 protein are collapsed into one entry carrying the most frequent genes and DNA. In all, the sample holds 250,000 to 350,000 distinct CDR3 sequences, and 20% of those were seen once. The ten biggest clones cover roughly 8.3% of the sample. Sequencing was carried out using blood, either unsorted or a sorted T cell fraction (not recorded which). These receptor sequences come from a male donor with ankylosing spondylitis or in good health (not recorded which).

This clonotype was counted ten times or more. This chain links TRBV4-2 with TRBJ2-7; the D gene is possibly TRBD1 (6 bases). Germline V lookup: CDR1 LGHNA, CDR2 YNFKEQ. This CDR3 spans 16 amino acids. Trimming took 0 bases from V and 5 from J, leaving 17 bases between them. CDR3 region: CASSQEFWGQIHEQYV. CDR3 in DNA: TGTGCCAGCAGCCAAGAATTTTGGGGGCAGATCCACGAGCAGTACGTC.

This clonotype was seen a few times. This chain joins TRBV5-1 and TRBJ2-1; TRBD2 aligns across 7 bases. Per the germline V gene, CDR1 is SGHRS and CDR2 is YFSETQ. CDR3 length: 12 amino acids. The junction had 3 bases not matched to a gene; V was cut back by 0 bases and J by 12 bases. CDR3 in DNA: TGCGCCAGCAGCTTGGTAGGGAGGGGGCAGTTCTTC. This translates into CASSLVGRGQFF.

The chain carries TRBV5-6 and TRBJ2-3; 7 nucleotides align to TRBD1. J was trimmed by 4 bases and V by 4 bases; bases with no gene match: 6. The CDR3 contains 14 residues. Germline CDR1 and CDR2: SGHDT and YYEEEE. CDR3 sequence (DNA): TGTGCCAGCAGCCCCGACAGGGATGCAGATACGCAGTATTTT. Its translation is CASSPDRDADTQYF. The full variable domain, rest sourced from reference TRBV5-6 and TRBJ2-3, is DAGVTQSPTHLIKTRGQQVTLRCSPKSGHDTVSWYQQALGQGPQFIFQYYEEEERQRGNFPDRFSGHQFPNYSSELNVNALLLGDSALYLCASSPDRDADTQYFGPGTRLTVL.

The chain links TRBV7-2 to TRBJ2-1, with 7 bases lining up with TRBD1. In germline, CDR1 is SGHTA, CDR2 FQGNSA. Unmatched junction bases numbered 12, after V lost 7 bases and J lost 9 bases. CDR3 size: 14 residues. This CDR3 is CASITGQANSEQFF. The CDR3 nucleotides are TGTGCCAGCATCACAGGACAGGCGAATAGTGAGCAGTTCTTC.

The CDR3: CSVERQGDGNTIYF. As DNA, the CDR3 is TGCAGCGTTGAGCGACAGGGGGATGGAAACACCATATATTTT. The chain joins TRBV29-1 to TRBJ1-3, with 9 bases identical to TRBD1. From germline, CDR1 is SQVTM and CDR2 ANQGSEA. J was trimmed by 3 bases and V by 3 bases; bases with no gene match: 3. The length of the CDR3 is 14 residues.

The rearrangement links TRBV2 to TRBJ1-6; a possible D gene is TRBD1 (5 bases). Trimming left V 2 bases short and J 9 bases short, with 14 bases between. The germline gives CDR1 SNHLY, CDR2 FYNNEI. The CDR3 consists of 15 residues. The CDR3 is CASSEHGTAGSPLHF. The CDR3 DNA sequence: TGTGCCAGCAGTGAACACGGGACGGCAGGTTCACCCCTCCACTTT.

The chain joins TRBV6-2 or TRBV6-3 to TRBJ2-7; 9 nucleotides match TRBD2. CDR1 and CDR2 from the germline V gene are MNHEY and SVGEGT. This CDR3 is 14 amino acids long. Unmatched junction bases numbered 3, after V lost 0 bases and J lost 6 bases. The CDR3 is CASSYSSGRPEQYV. CDR3 coding DNA: TGTGCCAGCAGTTACTCAAGCGGGAGGCCCGAGCAGTACGTC.

This clonotype was counted a few times. V usage is TRBV20-1 and J usage is TRBJ2-1, with 8 bases aligning to TRBD1. V was clipped by 0 bases and J by 3 bases; unmatched bases: 4. Germline CDR1 reads DFQATT; CDR2 reads SNEGSKA (reference sequence). The CDR3 contains 15 residues. In nucleotides, the CDR3 is TGCAGTGCTAGAGAGCGGACAGGGAACTACAATGAGCAGTTCTTC. Residues: CSARERTGNYNEQFF.